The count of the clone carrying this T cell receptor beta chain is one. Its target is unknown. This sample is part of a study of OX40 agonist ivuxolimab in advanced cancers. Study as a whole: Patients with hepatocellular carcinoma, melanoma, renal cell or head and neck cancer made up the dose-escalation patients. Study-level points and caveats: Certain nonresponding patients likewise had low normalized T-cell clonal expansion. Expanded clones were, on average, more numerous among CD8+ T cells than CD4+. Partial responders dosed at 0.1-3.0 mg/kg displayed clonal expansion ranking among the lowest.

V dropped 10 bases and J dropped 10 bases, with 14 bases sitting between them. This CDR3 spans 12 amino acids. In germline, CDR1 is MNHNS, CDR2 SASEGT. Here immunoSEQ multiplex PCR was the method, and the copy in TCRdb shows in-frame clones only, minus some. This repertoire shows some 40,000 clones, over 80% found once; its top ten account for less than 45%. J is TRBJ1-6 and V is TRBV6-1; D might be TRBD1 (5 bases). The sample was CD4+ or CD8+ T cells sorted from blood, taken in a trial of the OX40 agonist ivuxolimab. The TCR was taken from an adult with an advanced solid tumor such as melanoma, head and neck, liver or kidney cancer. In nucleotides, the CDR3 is TGTGCCACTGACCTTCGGGACTCACCCCTCCACTTT. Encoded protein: CATDLRDSPLHF.